The clone carrying this T cell receptor (beta chain) was detected a few times. The authors prepared the TCRbeta library with unique molecular identifiers. A single record per CDR3 protein comes from TCRdb applying MiXCR to the PCR reads. The sample comprises some 490,000 distinct CDR3 sequences, around 12% of which are singletons, and more than 5.5% rests with the top ten. The data derive from a study of T-cell reconstitution after alpha-beta-depleted transplantation in children. This receptor was identified in a human donor who donated a stem cell graft to a child with combined immunodeficiency. The input for sequencing was PBMCs from the stem cell graft donor, taken from the stem cell graft.

The DNA for the CDR3 is TGTGCCAGCAGTGAAGCCTGGGGGAGCTCCTACGAGCAGTACTTC. Residues: CASSEAWGSSYEQYF. The V gene is TRBV6-1, the J gene TRBJ2-7; D may match TRBD1 or TRBD2 (5 bases each). CDR1 is MNHNS, CDR2 SASEGT, per germline. V lost 0 bases and J lost 0, with 9 bases in between. The CDR3 contains 15 residues.